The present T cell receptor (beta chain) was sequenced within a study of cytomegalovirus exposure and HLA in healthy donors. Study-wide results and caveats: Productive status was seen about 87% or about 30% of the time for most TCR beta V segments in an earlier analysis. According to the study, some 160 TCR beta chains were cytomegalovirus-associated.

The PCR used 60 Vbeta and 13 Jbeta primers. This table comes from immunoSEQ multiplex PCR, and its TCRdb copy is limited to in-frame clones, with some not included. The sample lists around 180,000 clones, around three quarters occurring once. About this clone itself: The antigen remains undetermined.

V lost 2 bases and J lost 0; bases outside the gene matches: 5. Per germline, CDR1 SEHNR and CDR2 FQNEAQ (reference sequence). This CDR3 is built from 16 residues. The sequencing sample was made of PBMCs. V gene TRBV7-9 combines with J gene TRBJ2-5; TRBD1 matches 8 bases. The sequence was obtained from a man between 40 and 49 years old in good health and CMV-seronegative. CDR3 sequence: CASSLPGQAYQETQYF. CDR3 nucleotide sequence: TGTGCCAGCAGCTTACCGGGACAGGCGTACCAAGAGACCCAGTACTTC.